The clone carrying this T cell receptor beta chain was observed a few times. What it recognizes is unknown. Germline V CDR1 and CDR2: LGHNA, YSLEER. Trimming took 1 base from V and 4 from J, leaving 11 bases between them. The CDR3 extends over 14 amino acids. This sample was included in a study of T-cell memory formation after mild COVID-19. TCRdb ran MiXCR on the 5' RACE reads and lists one entry per CDR3 protein. The table includes 95,000 to 110,000 distinct CDR3 sequences, roughly an eighth detected once. Study-wide points: Pre-infection memory already had some responding clones, implying cross-reactive memory joined. Nothing confirmed that second-wave clones peaking on day 37 were specific for SARS-CoV-2. CD4+ contracting clones were mainly CM and EM; CD8+ ones, EMRA.

The rearrangement uses TRBV4-3 and TRBJ2-7; D might be TRBD1 (6 bases). The sample consisted of PBMCs or a T cell subset sorted from them (not recorded which). This TCR came from a young man who had mild COVID-19 (a few samples of this study predate the infection). Cell type and time point are not known. As DNA, the CDR3 is TGCGCCAGCAGCCAAGCGACAGGAAGATACGAGCAGTACTTC. It codes for CASSQATGRYEQYF.